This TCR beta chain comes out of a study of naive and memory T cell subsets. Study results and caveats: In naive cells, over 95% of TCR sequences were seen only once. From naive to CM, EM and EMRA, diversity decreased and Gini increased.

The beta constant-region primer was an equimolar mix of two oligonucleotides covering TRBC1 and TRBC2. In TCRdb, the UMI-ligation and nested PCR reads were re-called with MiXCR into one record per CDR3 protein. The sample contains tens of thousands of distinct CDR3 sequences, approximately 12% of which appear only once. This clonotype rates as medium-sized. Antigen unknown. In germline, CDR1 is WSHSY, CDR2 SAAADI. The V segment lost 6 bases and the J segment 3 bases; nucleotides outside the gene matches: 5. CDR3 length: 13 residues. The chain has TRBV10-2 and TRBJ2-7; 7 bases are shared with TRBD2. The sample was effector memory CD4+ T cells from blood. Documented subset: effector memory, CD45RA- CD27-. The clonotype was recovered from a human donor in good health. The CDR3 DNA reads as TGCGCCAGCAGATCCGGGACTAACTACGAGCAGTACTTC. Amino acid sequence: CASRSGTNYEQYF.